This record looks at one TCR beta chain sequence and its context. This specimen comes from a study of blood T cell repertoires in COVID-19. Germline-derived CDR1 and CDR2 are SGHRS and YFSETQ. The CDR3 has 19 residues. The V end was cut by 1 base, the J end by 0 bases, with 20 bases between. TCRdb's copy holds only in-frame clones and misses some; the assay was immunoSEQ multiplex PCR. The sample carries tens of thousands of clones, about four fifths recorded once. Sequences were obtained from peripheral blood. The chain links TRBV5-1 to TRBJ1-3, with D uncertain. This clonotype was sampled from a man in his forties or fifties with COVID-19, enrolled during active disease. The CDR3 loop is CASSLTAGVSPSSGNTIYF. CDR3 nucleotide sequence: TGCGCCAGCAGCTTGACAGCAGGCGTCTCGCCCAGCTCTGGAAACACCATATATTTT.